This T cell receptor (beta chain) is from a study of cytomegalovirus exposure and HLA in healthy donors. Study background: An earlier analysis identified 120 million or so unique TCR beta sequences in about 190 million T cells.

V was clipped by 6 bases and J by 3 bases, with 8 bases between them. Germline V gene data show CDR1 as SNHLY and CDR2 as FYNNEI. This CDR3 contains 12 residues. 13 Jbeta primers and 60 Vbeta primers were used for the PCR. Clones were read by immunoSEQ multiplex PCR, and TCRdb kept only the in-frame ones, dropping some. Of 150,000 to 200,000 clones in the sample, about 80% are singletons; the top ten hold approximately 2.1%. This TCR came from a woman aged 25 to 45 in good health and CMV-seropositive. The sample comprised PBMCs. The chain links TRBV2 to TRBJ1-1; no clear D gene. The CDR3 region has the DNA TGTGCCAGCAGACAACAGTACACTGAAGCTTTCTTT. Its protein product is CASRQQYTEAFF.